The 4 T cell receptor beta chains below were found in one sample sequenced in a study of beta chain features in type 1 diabetes. The isolated RNA, all of it, was reverse transcribed, so expressed TCRB transcripts were what got sequenced. The protocol was immunoSEQ multiplex PCR, while the TCRdb copy is restricted to in-frame clones and leaves out a portion. The sample includes 640,000 or so clones, under 15% of them seen just once. These receptors' targets are unknown. Notes on the study in general: When Type 1 diabetes patients were examined, their TCRB CDR3s proved moderately but significantly shorter in all four CD4+ subsets.

Sequencing was done on a sample of naive CD4+ T cells from blood. The receptors originated from a man in his late teens or twenties with type 1 diabetes.

The chain links TRBV14 to TRBJ1-6; D gene ambiguous. V was cut by 1 base and J by 1 base, with 8 bases left in between. The germline V gene has CDR1 SGHDN and CDR2 FVKESK. This CDR3 is 16 amino acids long. The CDR3 loop reads CASSQVGGSYNSPLHF. The CDR3 DNA reads TGTGCCAGCAGCCAAGTTGGAGGGTCCTATAATTCACCCCTCCACTTT. Looking up the rest from reference TRBV14 and TRBJ1-6 gives the full variable domain: EAGVTQFPSHSVIEKGQTVTLRCDPISGHDNLYWYRRVMGKEIKFLLHFVKESKQDESGMPNNRFLAERTGGTYSTLKVQPAELEDSGVYFCASSQVGGSYNSPLHFGNGTRLTVT.

This rearrangement joins TRBV4-1 to TRBJ2-7, with D perhaps TRBD1 (6 bases). The CDR3 length is 15 residues. From germline, CDR1 is MGHRA and CDR2 YSYEKL. V gave up 1 base and J gave up 4 bases, with 14 bases separating them. The CDR3 region is CASSQAPGQSYEQYF. CDR3 nucleotide sequence: TGCGCCAGCAGCCAAGCCCCCGGACAGTCGTACGAGCAGTACTTC.

The chain recombines TRBV18 with TRBJ2-2; D is unresolved. CDR1 is KGHSH, CDR2 LQKENI, per germline. Trimming took off 0 bases at V and 6 bases at J, with 5 bases between the two ends. This CDR3 region has 13 residues. CDR3 sequence reads: CASSPPHSGELFF. In DNA, the CDR3 is TGTGCCAGCTCACCACCACATTCCGGGGAGCTGTTTTTT.

The rearrangement links TRBV9 to TRBJ2-3; tentatively, D is TRBD1 or TRBD2 (5 bases each). The germline V gene has CDR1 SGDLS and CDR2 YYNGEE. With 0 bases removed from V and 9 bases from J, the gap between germline ends came to 11 bases. The CDR3 is 13 amino acids. CDR3 region: CASSVDQGVTQYF. The CDR3 DNA is TGTGCCAGCAGCGTAGACCAGGGAGTAACGCAGTATTTT.